The T cell receptor beta chain described here comes from a study of blood T cell repertoires in COVID-19. This clone was found a few times. Authors' processing steps: How many nucleated cells were present was estimated from reference gene primer amplification. Here immunoSEQ multiplex PCR was the method, and the copy in TCRdb shows in-frame clones only, minus some. V and J calls and clone size follow that table, whereas D and trimming were derived from the DNA. The repertoire holds 150,000 to 200,000 clones, around 81% seen once, with 10% to 15% in the top ten. The trim removed 3 bases at V and 2 bases at J, leaving 1 base unmatched. Germline CDR1 is ENHRY and CDR2 is SYGVKD. CDR3 length equals 14 residues.

The receptor was isolated from a man in his sixties or seventies who had recovered from COVID-19. The sample was peripheral blood. The rearrangement uses TRBV10-3 and TRBJ1-3, with 7 positions matching TRBD1. CDR3 in DNA: TGTGCCATCAGTGACGACAGGGCTGGAAACACCATATATTTT. As protein: CAISDDRAGNTIYF.